These 30 T cell receptor beta chains share one sample of origin, sequenced in a study of Ad26.COV2.S vaccination and SARS-CoV-2 variants. Sequencing was performed with immunoSEQ multiplex PCR; in TCRdb, only in-frame clones are kept and a portion is missing. The sample comprises approximately 300,000 clones, around 85% of which are singletons, and 2.1% rests with the top ten. Specified treatment: around 19 received Ad26.COV2.S at low or high dose, single or two shots; 5 received placebo; per-sample allocation not given. Day 63 following the first vaccine or placebo injection was when the samples were taken. Sequencing used peripheral blood, obtained in a trial of Ad26.COV2.S vaccine versus placebo. Source of these receptors: a person aged 18-65 years who received the Ad26.COV2.S COVID-19 vaccine or a placebo.

The genes are TRBV28 and TRBJ1-2; D perhaps matches TRBD1 (6 bases). The CDR3 has 12 residues. The germline V gene has CDR1 MDHEN and CDR2 SYDVKM. Trimming cost V 6 bases and J 4 bases, with 9 bases left between them. The CDR3 region is CASSRDTYGYTF. DNA of the CDR3: TGTGCCAGCAGCCGGGACACCTATGGCTACACCTTC.

V gene TRBV5-4 combines with J gene TRBJ2-3; TRBD2 might be the D (6 bases). Germline values: CDR1 SGHNT, CDR2 YYREEE (reference sequence). The CDR3 spans 15 residues. Trimming left V 2 bases short and J 1 base short, with 11 bases between. DNA for the CDR3: TGTGCCAGCAGCTTAGGCGAGCGGGGCACAGATACGCAGTATTTT. Protein sequence: CASSLGERGTDTQYF.

The chain recombines TRBV4-2 with TRBJ2-3; D unclear. Germline lookup yields CDR1 LGHNA and CDR2 YNFKEQ. The V end lost 1 base, the J end lost 6 bases, and 8 bases lay between the germline ends. The CDR3 has 13 amino acids. The CDR3 DNA is TGTGCCAGCAGCCAAGCGTCCACGGATACGCAGTATTTT. Translation gives CASSQASTDTQYF.

This clone was detected only once. The gene calls are TRBV28 and TRBJ2-3, with no clear D. The CDR3 totals 14 residues. CDR1 and CDR2 from the germline V gene are MDHEN and SYDVKM. The V gene lost 3 bases and the J gene lost 5 bases, with 12 bases spanning the gap. Here the CDR3 reads CASSLQVGGDTQYF. CDR3 coding DNA: TGTGCCAGCAGTTTGCAGGTTGGTGGAGATACGCAGTATTTT.

The chain is built from TRBV5-4 and TRBJ2-3; 10 bases map to TRBD2. V shed 2 bases and J 5 bases; nucleotides not matched to a gene: 2. The CDR3 extends over 14 amino acids. CDR1 and CDR2 (germline): SGHNT, YYREEE (reference sequence). The CDR3 DNA reads TGTGCCAGCAGCTTAGCGGGGGGGCGAGATACGCAGTATTTT. It encodes CASSLAGGRDTQYF.

The chain combines TRBV19 with TRBJ1-2, with D possibly matching TRBD1 (5 bases). Germline V CDR1 and CDR2: LNHDA, SQIVND (reference sequence). Trimming took 7 bases from V and 4 from J, leaving 13 bases between them. The CDR3 is made up of 13 amino acids. The CDR3 protein is CASNPGPIYGYTF. The CDR3 DNA reads TGTGCCAGTAACCCGGGACCGATCTATGGCTACACCTTC.

The chain couples TRBV19 to TRBJ2-3; 9 nucleotides align to TRBD2. Germline-derived CDR1 and CDR2 are LNHDA and SQIVND (reference sequence). The CDR3 sequence is 15 residues long. The V and J ends lost 3 bases and 4 bases, in that order; junction bases with no gene match: 5. The CDR3 region has the DNA TGTGCCAGTAGTATCAGTCGCGGGGGGGCAGATACGCAGTATTTT. Protein sequence: CASSISRGGADTQYF. Combining the CDR3 with reference TRBV19 and TRBJ2-3 gives the whole variable domain DGGITQSPKYLFRKEGQNVTLSCEQNLNHDAMYWYRQDPGQGLRLIYYSQIVNDFQKGDIAEGYSVSREKKESFPLTVTSAQKNPTAFYLCASSISRGGADTQYFGPGTRLTVL.

The chain joins TRBV12-3 or TRBV12-4 to TRBJ2-5; 7 bases are shared with TRBD2. J lost 5 bases, V lost 4 bases, and 4 bases had no gene match. CDR3 length equals 13 residues. The CDR3 loop is CASSWTRRETQYF. The CDR3 DNA follows: TGTGCCAGCAGTTGGACTAGGCGGGAGACCCAGTACTTC.

CDR3: CASSSGQGIKETQYF. In DNA form, the CDR3 reads TGTGCCAGCAGTTCAGGACAGGGGATTAAAGAGACCCAGTACTTC. The V call is TRBV6-5, the J call TRBJ2-5, with 9 bases fitting TRBD1. This CDR3 spans 15 amino acids. Germline values: CDR1 MNHEY, CDR2 SVGAGI. The V and J ends lost 4 bases and 3 bases, in that order; junction bases with no gene match: 6.

This clone has a handful of counts. The J gene is TRBJ1-4, the V gene TRBV4-2; TRBD1 matches at 10 bases. V dropped 4 bases and J dropped 3; count of bases not matched to a gene: 5. The germline V gene has CDR1 LGHNA and CDR2 YNFKEQ. The CDR3 covers 16 residues. CDR3 sequence (DNA): TGTGCCAGCAGCCCTCCGGGACAGGGGTCTAATGAAAAACTGTTTTTT. Protein product: CASSPPGQGSNEKLFF.

This clone was counted once. Distinct nucleotide sequences in the sample also encode this CDR3. The V and J genes are TRBV5-1 and TRBJ2-3; TRBD2 agrees at 7 bases. Looked up from germline, CDR1 is SGHRS and CDR2 is YFSETQ. The V and J ends lost 4 bases and 1 base, in that order; junction bases with no gene match: 0. The CDR3 spans 13 residues. The CDR3 here is CASSAGGTDTQYF. For the CDR3, the DNA is TGCGCCAGCAGCGCGGGGGGCACAGATACGCAGTATTTT.

The gene calls are TRBV6-5 and TRBJ2-2; D is perhaps TRBD1 or TRBD2 (6 bases each). Between the trimmed V and J ends, which lost 6 bases and 5 bases, there was a span of 13 bases. CDR3 length: 14 residues. Germline loops: CDR1 MNHEY, CDR2 SVGAGI. CDR3 in DNA: TGTGCCAGCAGCCCGGGGGCGCAAACCGGGGAGCTGTTTTTT. Translating gives CASSPGAQTGELFF.

V is TRBV30 and J is TRBJ2-7; D remains ambiguous. The germline V and J ends were trimmed by 1 base and 11 bases, with 15 bases remaining between them. CDR3 length: 12 residues. Germline V gene lookup returns CDR1 GTSNPN and CDR2 SVGIG (reference sequence). The CDR3 DNA reads as TGTGCCTGGAGTGCCATCGACCGGAGAGAGTACTTC. Protein product: CAWSAIDRREYF. The entire variable domain, with the rest obtained from reference TRBV30 and TRBJ2-7, is as follows: SQTIHQWPATLVQPVGSPLSLECTVEGTSNPNLYWYRQAAGRGLQLLFYSVGIGQISSEVPQNLSASRPQDRQFILSSKKLLLSDSGFYLCAWSAIDRREYFGPGTRLTVT.

The genes are TRBV5-4 and TRBJ1-1; D unclear. In germline, CDR1 is SGHNT, CDR2 YYREEE (reference sequence). The CDR3 runs 16 residues. The V end was cut by 4 bases, the J end by 5 bases, with 21 bases between. CDR3 nucleotides: TGTGCCAGCAGCCCGCAAGGCGGCCAGAGAAGGACTGAAGCTTTCTTT. Encoded protein: CASSPQGGQRRTEAFF.

This CDR3 is CATSRARALNTEAFF. CDR3 sequence (DNA): TGTGCCACCAGCAGAGCCAGGGCCCTGAACACTGAAGCTTTCTTT. The chain joins TRBV15 to TRBJ1-1; maybe TRBD1 (5 bases). Between the trimmed V and J ends, which lost 1 base and 0 bases, there was a span of 9 bases. CDR3 size: 15 residues. From germline, CDR1 is LNHNV and CDR2 YYDKDF (reference sequence). The complete variable domain, with remaining parts taken from reference TRBV15 and TRBJ1-1, reads DAMVIQNPRYQVTQFGKPVTLSCSQTLNHNVMYWYQQKSSQAPKLLFHYYDKDFNNEADTPDNFQSRRPNTSFCFLDIRSPGLGDTAMYLCATSRARALNTEAFFGQGTRLTVV.

The chain employs TRBV5-1 and TRBJ2-7; 11 nucleotides agree with TRBD2. This CDR3 has 13 residues. CDR1 SGHRS and CDR2 YFSETQ come from the germline V gene. Germline trimming cut 2 bases from V and 8 bases from J; bases unmatched to any gene: 3. CDR3 bases: TGCGCCAGCAGCTTCTCTAGCGGGGGGCAGCAGTACTTC. It yields the protein CASSFSSGGQQYF.

The chain has TRBV28 and TRBJ1-2; a possible D gene is TRBD1 (5 bases). This CDR3 contains 12 residues. CDR1 is MDHEN, CDR2 SYDVKM, per germline. The germline V and J ends were trimmed by 11 bases and 4 bases, with 14 bases remaining between them. The CDR3 here is CAWARAGYGYTF. The CDR3 DNA sequence: TGTGCCTGGGCCAGGGCGGGCTATGGCTACACCTTC.

The sample holds one count of this clone. CDR3 residues: CASIPTGEAFF. The CDR3 DNA sequence: TGCGCCAGCATCCCGACAGGTGAAGCTTTCTTT. The chain couples TRBV5-1 to TRBJ1-1; TRBD1 is a possible D gene (6 bases). This CDR3 is 11 amino acids long. Per the germline V gene, CDR1 is SGHRS and CDR2 is YFSETQ. Trimming stripped 6 bases from V and 7 bases from J, with 10 bases between.

V gene TRBV2 combines with J gene TRBJ2-1; 8 nucleotides match TRBD1. With 5 bases clipped from V and 1 base from J, the junction kept 4 bases outside the gene matches. Germline V gene lookup returns CDR1 SNHLY and CDR2 FYNNEI. The CDR3 is made up of 15 amino acids. CDR3 amino acids: CASSLRQGSYNEQFF. The CDR3 DNA follows: TGTGCCAGCAGTCTGCGACAGGGGTCCTACAATGAGCAGTTCTTC.

The chain employs TRBV13 and TRBJ2-7; D gene unclear. In germline, CDR1 is PRHDT, CDR2 FYEKMQ (reference sequence). CDR3 length: 13 amino acids. V lost 5 bases and J 7 bases, leaving 15 bases between the germline ends. CDR3 in amino acids: CASSLDTFGEQYF. Here the CDR3 DNA reads TGTGCCAGCAGCCTAGACACCTTTGGGGAGCAGTACTTC. Using reference TRBV13 and TRBJ2-7 for the parts outside the CDR3, the full variable domain is AAGVIQSPRHLIKEKRETATLKCYPIPRHDTVYWYQQGPGQDPQFLISFYEKMQSDKGSIPDRFSAQQFSDYHSELNMSSLELGDSALYFCASSLDTFGEQYFGPGTRLTVT.

The rearrangement links TRBV5-1 to TRBJ1-1; D not resolved. This CDR3 spans 14 amino acids. Germline V gives CDR1 SGHRS, CDR2 YFSETQ. V was shortened by 5 bases and J by 1 base, with 12 bases between the two germline ends. Here the CDR3 reads CASRASGRNTEAFF. Here the CDR3 DNA reads TGCGCCAGCAGAGCCTCCGGGAGGAACACTGAAGCTTTCTTT.

The chain has TRBV4-2 and TRBJ2-5; D ambiguous. Trimming removed 1 base from V and 5 bases from J, with 5 bases in between. CDR1 is LGHNA, CDR2 YNFKEQ, per germline. This CDR3 contains 12 residues. CDR3 residues: CASSQADETQYF. CDR3 nucleotide sequence: TGTGCCAGCAGCCAAGCAGATGAGACCCAGTACTTC.

In its sample, this clone was seen a few times. The J gene is TRBJ1-6, the V gene TRBV15; D might be TRBD1 (6 bases). The CDR3 is 16 residues long. V was pared by 2 bases and J by 8 bases, with 16 bases between. The germline V gene has CDR1 LNHNV and CDR2 YYDKDF (reference sequence). The CDR3 region has the DNA TGTGCCACCAGCAGAATACCCAGGGGAGGGGATTCACCCCTCCACTTT. This translates into CATSRIPRGGDSPLHF. The whole variable domain, filled in from reference TRBV15 and TRBJ1-6, reads DAMVIQNPRYQVTQFGKPVTLSCSQTLNHNVMYWYQQKSSQAPKLLFHYYDKDFNNEADTPDNFQSRRPNTSFCFLDIRSPGLGDTAMYLCATSRIPRGGDSPLHFGNGTRLTVT.

The genes are TRBV13 and TRBJ2-7; 7 bases match TRBD1. The trim removed 3 bases at V and 1 base at J, leaving 3 bases unmatched. The length of the CDR3 is 14 residues. CDR1 is PRHDT, CDR2 FYEKMQ, per germline (reference sequence). This CDR3 is CASSLEQGSYEQYF. DNA for the CDR3: TGTGCCAGCAGCTTGGAACAGGGGTCCTACGAGCAGTACTTC.

The chain carries TRBV7-8 and TRBJ1-2, with D perhaps TRBD1 (6 bases). V lost 1 base and J 2 bases, leaving 8 bases between the germline ends. Germline V gene data show CDR1 as SGHVS and CDR2 as FQNEAQ. The CDR3 totals 14 residues. The CDR3 region has the DNA TGTGCCAGCAGCTTAGTCGGGGGCAACTATGGCTACACCTTC. This translates into CASSLVGGNYGYTF.

In this sample, this clone turned up once. The chain's CDR3 is CASKEGGATNEKLFF. The CDR3, as DNA: TGTGCCAGTAAGGAGGGGGGCGCAACTAATGAAAAACTGTTTTTT. The V call is TRBV7-8, the J call TRBJ1-4, with D possibly matching TRBD1 (6 bases). CDR1 and CDR2 (germline): SGHVS, FQNEAQ. V dropped 9 bases and J dropped 0 bases, with 14 bases sitting between them. CDR3 length: 15 residues.

The chain has TRBV27 and TRBJ2-1, with D perhaps matching TRBD2 (6 bases). Germline V lookup: CDR1 MNHEY, CDR2 SMNVEV (reference sequence). CDR3 length equals 14 residues. V lost 5 bases and J lost 3, with 11 bases in between. The CDR3 DNA is TGTGCCAGCAGTAGGGCGGGGAGCTACAATGAGCAGTTCTTC. Amino acids: CASSRAGSYNEQFF.

The chain recombines TRBV5-1 with TRBJ2-1, with 9 bases aligning to TRBD1. Germline V gene lookup returns CDR1 SGHRS and CDR2 YFSETQ. V was pared by 0 bases and J by 1 base, with 5 bases of the junction left unmatched. The CDR3 is made up of 17 amino acids. The CDR3 DNA sequence: TGCGCCAGCAGCTTGGTTAGGGACAGGGAATCCTACAATGAGCAGTTCTTC. Protein: CASSLVRDRESYNEQFF.

The J gene is TRBJ1-1, the V gene TRBV12-3 or TRBV12-4; tentatively, D is TRBD1 (5 bases). V lost 3 bases and J lost 6, with 11 bases in between. The CDR3 runs to 13 residues. CDR3 sequence reads: CASSLWQGSEAFF. DNA of the CDR3: TGTGCCAGCAGTTTGTGGCAGGGCTCTGAAGCTTTCTTT.

As for this clone: A read error may produce the germline difference seen at one junction end. The chain carries TRBV10-3 and TRBJ2-2; D could derive from TRBD1 or TRBD2 (5 bases each). This CDR3 is built from 15 residues. From germline, CDR1 is ENHRY and CDR2 SYGVKD. The CDR3 bases are TGTGCCACCAGTGAGCATGGGGGGAACACCGGGGAGCTGTTTTTT. Amino acids: CATSEHGGNTGELFF.